The clone carrying this TCR beta chain showed up just a few times. This sample stems from a study of T cells after yellow fever vaccination. With 2 bases removed from V and 6 bases from J, the gap between germline ends came to 13 bases. This CDR3 spans 14 amino acids. CDR1 and CDR2 from the germline V gene are KGHSH and LQKENI. TCR cDNA, made by 5'RACE template switching, carried an added universal primer site and UMIs. TCRdb fed the 5' RACE reads into MiXCR, producing one record per CDR3 protein. The sample consists of some 420,000 distinct CDR3 sequences, around 19% of them appearing once. The sequence was collected from a man between 18 and 35 years old who received the YFV17D yellow fever vaccine. The gene calls are TRBV18 and TRBJ1-1; unclear D gene. The input for sequencing was PBMCs, taken before the yellow fever booster vaccination. In DNA form, the CDR3 reads TGTGCCAGCTCACCATCCGAGGGAGCCTCTGAAGCTTTCTTT. The encoded protein is CASSPSEGASEAFF.